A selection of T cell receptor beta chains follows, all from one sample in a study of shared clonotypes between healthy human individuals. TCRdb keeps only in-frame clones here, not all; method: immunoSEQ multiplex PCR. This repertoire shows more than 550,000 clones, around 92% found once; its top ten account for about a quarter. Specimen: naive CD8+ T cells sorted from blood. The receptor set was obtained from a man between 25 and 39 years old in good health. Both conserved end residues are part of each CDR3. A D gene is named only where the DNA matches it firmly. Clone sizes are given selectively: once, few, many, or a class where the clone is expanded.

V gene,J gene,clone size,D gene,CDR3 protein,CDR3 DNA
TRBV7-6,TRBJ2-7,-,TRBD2,CASSLGPSGSRSYEQYF,TGTGCCAGCAGCTTAGGCCCTAGCGGGAGTAGGTCCTACGAGCAGTACTTC
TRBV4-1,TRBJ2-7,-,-,CASSQTITGEQYF,TGCGCCAGCAGCCAAACAATCACTGGGGAGCAGTACTTC
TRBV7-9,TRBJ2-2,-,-,CASSPYLGLANTGELFF,TGTGCCAGCAGCCCATACTTGGGCCTGGCCAACACCGGGGAGCTGTTTTTT
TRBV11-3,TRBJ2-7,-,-,CASSSGLDTPPCEQYF,TGTGCCAGCAGCTCTGGACTCGACACTCCCCCCTGCGAGCAGTACTTC
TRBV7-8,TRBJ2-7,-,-,CASSLSTGLSYEQYF,TGTGCCAGCAGCTTATCCACAGGCCTCTCCTACGAGCAGTACTTC
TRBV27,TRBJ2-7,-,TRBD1,CASKLWDSNYEQYF,TGTGCCAGCAAACTCTGGGACAGTAATTACGAGCAGTACTTC
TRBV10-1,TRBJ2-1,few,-,CASADSYNEQFF,TGCGCCAGCGCTGACAGCTACAATGAGCAGTTCTTC
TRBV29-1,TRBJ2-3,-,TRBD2,CSVVGQREGPSSTQYF,TGCAGCGTTGTGGGACAGCGGGAGGGCCCGTCAAGTACGCAGTATTTT
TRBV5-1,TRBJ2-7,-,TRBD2,CASSLSLADSSYEQYF,TGCGCCAGCAGCCTTTCCCTAGCGGATAGCTCCTACGAGCAGTACTTC
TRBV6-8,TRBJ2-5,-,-,CASSPTSDGTQYF,TGTGCCAGCAGTCCCACCTCCGACGGAACCCAGTACTTC
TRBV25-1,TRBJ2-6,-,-,CASSHRVMGSGANVLTF,TGTGCCAGCAGCCACAGGGTTATGGGTTCTGGGGCCAACGTCCTGACTTTC
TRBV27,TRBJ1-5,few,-,CASSPIGGGVDQPQHF,TGTGCCAGCAGCCCAATCGGCGGGGGCGTCGATCAGCCCCAGCATTTT
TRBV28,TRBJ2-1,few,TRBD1,CASSLTGTGRWDEQFF,TGTGCCAGCAGTCTAACTGGGACAGGGCGATGGGATGAGCAGTTCTTC
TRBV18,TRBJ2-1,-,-,CASSNVGESYNEQFF,TGTGCCAGCTCTAATGTGGGAGAGTCCTACAATGAGCAGTTCTTC
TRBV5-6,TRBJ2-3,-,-,CASSADLGDSTDTQYF,TGTGCCAGCAGCGCGGACTTGGGCGACAGCACAGATACGCAGTATTTT
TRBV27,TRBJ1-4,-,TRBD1,CASSPLGQLNEKLFF,TGTGCCAGCAGTCCATTGGGACAGCTTAATGAAAAACTGTTTTTT
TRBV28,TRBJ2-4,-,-,CASSTWTAQAKNIQYF,TGTGCCAGCAGTACATGGACAGCCCAAGCCAAAAACATTCAGTACTTC
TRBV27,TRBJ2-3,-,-,CASSLPGRTDTQYF,TGTGCCAGCAGCCTCCCGGGGCGCACAGATACGCAGTATTTT
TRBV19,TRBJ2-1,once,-,CASSITTPRTIKIF,TGTGCCAGTAGTATCACCACGCCCCGGACCATCAAGATCTTC
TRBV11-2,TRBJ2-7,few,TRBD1,CASSPGQAYEQYF,TGTGCCAGCAGCCCGGGACAGGCTTACGAGCAGTACTTC
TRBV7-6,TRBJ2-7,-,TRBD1,CASSLERDRAPREQYF,TGTGCCAGCAGCTTAGAAAGGGACAGAGCCCCTAGAGAGCAGTACTTC
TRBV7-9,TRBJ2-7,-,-,CASSAPTTRSYEQYF,TGTGCCAGCAGCGCCCCAACCACTCGGAGCTACGAGCAGTACTTC
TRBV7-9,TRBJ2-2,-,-,CASSPRDRTAGELFF,TGTGCCAGCAGCCCTCGGGATAGGACCGCCGGGGAGCTGTTTTTT
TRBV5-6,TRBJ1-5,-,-,CASTLGVGNQPQHF,TGTGCCAGCACCCTCGGAGTAGGCAATCAGCCCCAGCATTTT
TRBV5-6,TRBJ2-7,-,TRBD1,CASSLEGQGASSYEQYF,TGTGCCAGCAGCTTGGAGGGACAGGGAGCGAGTTCCTACGAGCAGTACTTC
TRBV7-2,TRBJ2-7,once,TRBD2,CASSLGFRLAGDDEGEQYF,TGTGCCAGCAGCTTAGGGTTCAGACTAGCGGGAGACGATGAGGGCGAGCAGTACTTC
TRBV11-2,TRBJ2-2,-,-,CASTDYGVSTGELFF,TGTGCCAGCACCGATTACGGGGTGAGCACCGGGGAGCTGTTTTTT
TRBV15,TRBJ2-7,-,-,CATSRDLSYEQYF,TGTGCCACCAGCAGAGATTTGAGCTACGAGCAGTACTTC
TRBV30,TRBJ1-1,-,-,CAWREGRGYTEAFF,TGTGCCTGGAGAGAAGGCCGGGGGTACACTGAAGCTTTCTTT
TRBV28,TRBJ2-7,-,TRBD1,CASSSQGAGYEQYF,TGTGCCAGCAGTTCACAGGGGGCGGGCTACGAGCAGTACTTC
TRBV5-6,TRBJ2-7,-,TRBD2,CASSLGTSGHYEQYF,TGTGCCAGCAGCTTGGGGACTAGCGGCCACTACGAGCAGTACTTC
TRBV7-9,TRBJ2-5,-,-,CASSSPPGTKETQYF,TGTGCCAGCAGTTCACCCCCCGGGACAAAAGAGACCCAGTACTTC